These T cell receptor beta chains were read from a single sample in a study of CD8+ T cells in alopecia areata. The repertoire was sequenced with immunoSEQ multiplex PCR; TCRdb's copy has only in-frame clones and lacks some. The repertoire holds 150,000 to 200,000 clones, with about three fifths as singletons. Source: CD4+ T cells sorted from blood, taken between weeks 55 and 65, from a patient treated with tofacitinib. Receptors originate from a human donor with alopecia areata. The CDR3 runs from the conserved cysteine through the conserved F or W. D genes are given only for firm matches. Size is stated for part of the rows, as once, few or many counts, or as a class when the clone is expanded.

TRBJ1-1	NA	TRBV29-1	NA	CSVAGHLNTEAFF	TGCAGCGTTGCGGGACACCTTAACACTGAAGCTTTCTTT
TRBJ2-3	TRBD1	TRBV25-1	once	CASTGGSTDTQYF	TGTGCCAGCACAGGGGGCAGCACAGATACGCAGTATTTT
TRBJ2-5	NA	TRBV19	few	CASSRNQETQYF	TGTGCCAGTAGTAGAAATCAAGAGACCCAGTACTTC
TRBJ1-5	NA	TRBV19	NA	CASSIRGSGIQPQHF	TGTGCCAGTAGTATTAGGGGCTCCGGGATTCAGCCCCAGCATTTT
TRBJ2-1	NA	TRBV19	once	CASSLGLFSYNEQFF	TGTGCCAGTAGTTTAGGACTGTTCTCCTACAATGAGCAGTTCTTC
TRBJ1-1	NA	TRBV6-5	NA	CASRMDSTFEAFF	TGTGCCAGCAGAATGGACAGTACATTTGAAGCTTTCTTT
TRBJ1-2	NA	TRBV7-8	many	CASSLGATYGYTF	TGTGCCAGCAGCTTAGGGGCCACCTATGGCTACACCTTC
TRBJ1-4	NA	TRBV30	NA	CASKRGDEKLFF	TGTGCCTCAAAGCGGGGGGATGAAAAACTGTTTTTT
TRBJ2-7	NA	TRBV18	few	CASSPQSDNYEQYF	TGTGCCAGCTCACCACAGTCGGATAACTACGAGCAGTACTTC
TRBJ2-3	NA	TRBV11-2	NA	CASSRPFARDTQYF	TGTGCCAGCAGCCGGCCCTTTGCGAGGGATACGCAGTATTTT
TRBJ2-2	NA	TRBV11-3	once	CASSLEPLQGELFF	TGTGCCAGCAGCTTAGAGCCGTTGCAAGGGGAGCTGTTTTTT
TRBJ2-1	TRBD2	TRBV19	few	CATLQRGRGEQFF	TGTGCCACCCTCCAGCGGGGGAGAGGTGAGCAGTTCTTC
TRBJ2-7	TRBD1	TRBV5-6	NA	CASINRGRVYEQYF	TGTGCCAGCATAAACAGGGGGCGCGTCTACGAGCAGTACTTC
TRBJ2-3	NA	TRBV5-1	NA	CASSVQELTDTQYF	TGCGCCAGCAGCGTCCAGGAACTCACAGATACGCAGTATTTT
TRBJ2-7	NA	TRBV7-7	few	CASSPGATYEQYF	TGTGCCAGCAGCCCCGGCGCAACCTACGAGCAGTACTTC
TRBJ2-5	NA	TRBV7-2	NA	CASSPGGTQETQYF	TGTGCCAGCAGCCCAGGTGGCACGCAAGAGACCCAGTACTTC
TRBJ2-3	NA	TRBV4-2	NA	CASSQGQGSTDTQYF	TGTGCCAGCAGCCAAGGGCAGGGGAGCACAGATACGCAGTATTTT
TRBJ2-6	NA	TRBV15	NA	CATSALNSGANVLTF	TGTGCCACCAGCGCCCTCAACTCTGGGGCCAACGTCCTGACTTTC
TRBJ1-2	NA	TRBV6-5	NA	CASSSETGYGYTF	TGTGCCAGCAGTTCCGAGACAGGTTATGGCTACACCTTC
TRBJ2-5	NA	TRBV4-1	NA	CASSQDRGIRETQYF	TGCGCCAGCAGCCAAGATCGCGGGATTCGGGAGACCCAGTACTTC
TRBJ2-5	NA	TRBV30	NA	CAWSFGSQETQYF	TGTGCCTGGAGTTTCGGGTCCCAAGAGACCCAGTACTTC
TRBJ1-2	NA	TRBV7-8	NA	CASSPLLDPKKGGYTF	TGTGCCAGCAGCCCGTTACTCGATCCTAAAAAGGGTGGCTACACCTTC
TRBJ2-7	NA	TRBV2	few	CASSVSYEQYF	TGTGCCAGCAGTGTTTCCTACGAGCAGTACTTC
TRBJ2-1	TRBD1	TRBV4-1	NA	CASSPGQGYNEQFF	TGCGCCAGCAGCCCGGGACAGGGGTACAATGAGCAGTTCTTC
TRBJ1-5	NA	TRBV29-1	NA	CSVEVGFGDQPQHF	TGCAGCGTTGAGGTCGGTTTCGGGGATCAGCCCCAGCATTTT
TRBJ2-2	TRBD1	TRBV27	NA	CASQPTGTGELFF	TGTGCCAGCCAGCCGACAGGGACCGGGGAGCTGTTTTTT
TRBJ2-7	TRBD2	TRBV5-1	few	CASSMTSASYEQYF	TGCGCCAGCAGCATGACTAGCGCGTCCTACGAGCAGTACTTC
TRBJ2-1	NA	TRBV2	few	CASRTTLDSNEQFF	TGTGCCAGCAGGACAACTCTTGATAGCAATGAGCAGTTCTTC
TRBJ2-5	TRBD2	TRBV7-8	NA	CASSPTLAGGRETQYF	TGTGCCAGCAGCCCCACCCTAGCGGGGGGGAGGGAGACCCAGTACTTC
TRBJ2-1	NA	TRBV19	NA	CASSPSRGYQQFF	TGTGCCAGTAGTCCCTCCCGCGGCTACCAGCAGTTCTTC
TRBJ1-2	NA	TRBV7-9	NA	CASSPSGVDYGYTF	TGTGCCAGCAGCCCGTCAGGAGTAGACTATGGCTACACCTTC
TRBJ1-2	TRBD1	TRBV7-2	NA	CASSWDSARYGYTF	TGTGCCAGCAGCTGGGACAGCGCTCGATATGGCTACACCTTC
TRBJ1-2	TRBD1	TRBV7-8	NA	CASSLTRQGANYGYTF	TGTGCCAGCAGCTTAACCCGACAGGGAGCTAACTATGGCTACACCTTC
TRBJ2-2	TRBD2	TRBV2	few	CASSEAGGDTGELFF	TGTGCCAGCAGTGAGGCGGGGGGCGACACCGGGGAGCTGTTTTTT
TRBJ2-1	NA	TRBV27	NA	CASRIKGGALAYNEQFF	TGTGCCAGCAGGATAAAGGGGGGGGCTTTAGCCTACAATGAGCAGTTCTTC
TRBJ2-5	TRBD2	TRBV5-1	NA	CASSALTGGPETQYF	TGCGCCAGCAGCGCCCTGACGGGGGGGCCAGAGACCCAGTACTTC
TRBJ2-5	NA	TRBV15	NA	CATSRDLGETQYF	TGTGCCACCAGCAGAGATCTGGGGGAGACCCAGTACTTC
TRBJ1-2	NA	TRBV11-2	once	CASRPGAEYYGYTF	TGTGCCAGCAGACCTGGCGCAGAGTACTATGGCTACACCTTC
TRBJ1-2	TRBD1	TRBV30	NA	CAWSPRQGGYGYTF	TGTGCCTGGAGTCCCCGACAGGGGGGCTATGGCTACACCTTC
TRBJ2-7	NA	TRBV7-2	few	CASSRGPAGQYF	TGTGCCAGCAGTCGCGGACCCGCGGGGCAGTACTTC
TRBJ1-4	NA	TRBV29-1	NA	CSVRSQGGQEKLFF	TGCAGCGTCAGATCACAGGGAGGGCAGGAAAAACTGTTTTTT
TRBJ2-7	NA	TRBV15	NA	CATSRDFSAYEQYF	TGTGCCACCAGCAGAGATTTCAGTGCCTACGAGCAGTACTTC
TRBJ1-2	TRBD1	TRBV18	NA	CASSPQQGNSNYGYTF	TGTGCCAGCTCACCGCAACAGGGGAACTCTAACTATGGCTACACCTTC
TRBJ1-2	NA	TRBV7-9	NA	CASSLVREAGYGYTF	TGTGCCAGCAGCTTGGTCCGGGAGGCTGGCTATGGCTACACCTTC
TRBJ2-3	NA	TRBV6-5	few	CASSYSGWADTQYF	TGTGCCAGCAGTTACTCGGGTTGGGCAGATACGCAGTATTTT
TRBJ2-7	TRBD2	TRBV7-8	few	CASTRGNYEQYF	TGTGCCAGCACGCGGGGGAACTACGAGCAGTACTTC
TRBJ2-7	TRBD1	TRBV25-1	NA	CASQVGQGNRSVPYEQYF	TGTGCCAGCCAGGTGGGACAGGGAAATCGAAGCGTTCCCTACGAGCAGTACTTC
TRBJ2-4	NA	TRBV10-3	NA	CAISEAGNENIQYF	TGTGCCATCAGTGAGGCGGGGAACGAAAACATTCAGTACTTC
TRBJ1-4	NA	TRBV5-1	few	CASSLQPTNEKLFF	TGCGCCAGCAGCTTACAGCCAACTAATGAAAAACTGTTTTTT
TRBJ2-4	NA	TRBV15	NA	CATSSPFLEAGLAKNIQYF	TGTGCCACCAGCAGTCCATTCCTGGAGGCGGGTCTAGCCAAAAACATTCAGTACTTC
TRBJ2-3	NA	TRBV5-1	NA	CASSPGGTDTQYF	TGCGCCAGCAGCCCCGGAGGGACAGATACGCAGTATTTT
TRBJ2-3	NA	TRBV5-6	NA	CASSTSQSRTDTQYF	TGTGCCAGCAGCACATCTCAGAGCCGCACAGATACGCAGTATTTT
TRBJ2-2	NA	TRBV4-1	NA	CASSLLPLGRSNTGELFF	TGCGCCAGCAGCCTCCTACCCCTGGGACGGTCGAACACCGGGGAGCTGTTTTTT